The 6 T cell receptor beta chains below come from one sample, sequenced in a study of T cells in Graves' hyperthyroidism and ophthalmopathy (dated by TCRdb to between 2017 and 2020). The library was built by means of multiplex PCR. Reads for this sample came from an Illumina HiSeq 2000. The TCR beta CDR3 regions were amplified from the RNA transcripts. A first-round RT-PCR of the TCR CDR3 used the HTBI primer set with the Qiagen OneStep RT-PCR kit. TCRdb took the public reads, trimmed them with fastp at Q25, ran MiXCR for clone calling and kept in-frame beta chains. Rows are combined by CDR3 protein, so each entry shows the most common genes and DNA. The sample contains about 400,000 distinct CDR3 sequences, over 13% of them found a single time. The top ten constitute under 30% of the sample. Input material: blood. Receptors were obtained from a man aged 45 to 65 with Graves' ophthalmopathy.

In its sample, this clonotype was seen many times. V gene TRBV28 combines with J gene TRBJ1-5; 12 positions match TRBD1. CDR1 and CDR2 (germline): MDHEN, SYDVKM. The CDR3 consists of 16 residues. V shed 6 bases, J shed 7 bases, and the junction held 10 bases outside the gene matches. CDR3 DNA: TGTGCCAGCAGGCCGGGACAGGGGGCCCCAGCCCAGCCCCAGCATTTT. This sequence encodes CASRPGQGAPAQPQHF.

This clonotype was observed many times. This sequence joins TRBV12-3 or TRBV12-4 and TRBJ2-2, with unresolved D. This CDR3 spans 13 amino acids. The V end was cut by 2 bases, the J end by 6 bases, with 7 bases between. CDR3 bases: TGTGCCAGCAGTTTAATGGTGGCCGGGGAGCTGTTTTTT. This sequence encodes CASSLMVAGELFF.

This clonotype has ten or more counts. One junction end disagrees with the germline gene, perhaps due to a read error. V and J are TRBV11-2 and TRBJ2-7; tentative D call: TRBD1 (5 bases). The CDR3 spans 14 residues. CDR1 and CDR2 (germline): SGHAT, FQNNGV. The chain's CDR3 is CASGLGVFSYEQYF. CDR3 coding DNA: TGTGCCAGCGGCTTAGGGGTCTTCTCCTACGAGCAGTACTTC.

This clonotype came up many times. The genes are TRBV13 and TRBJ2-3; 12 bases line up with TRBD1. This CDR3 has 15 residues. From germline, CDR1 is PRHDT and CDR2 FYEKMQ (reference sequence). V gave up 3 bases and J gave up 6 bases; unmatched junction bases: 4. The CDR3 nucleotides are TGTGCCAGCAGCTTTGGGACAGGGGGCTCGGATACGCAGTATTTT. Encoded protein: CASSFGTGGSDTQYF.

This clonotype was seen more than once but under ten times. V gene TRBV4-1 combines with J gene TRBJ2-5; D may match TRBD1 or TRBD2 (5 bases each). Looked up from germline, CDR1 is MGHRA and CDR2 is YSYEKL. V lost 4 bases to trimming and J lost 5 bases, with 14 bases between them. The CDR3 runs to 14 residues. CDR3 bases: TGCGCCAGCAGCCCCGGGACCGCCCGGGAGACCCAGTACTTC. This translates into CASSPGTARETQYF.

In this sample, this clonotype turned up a few times. The chain joins TRBV5-1 to TRBJ2-1; D is ambiguous. Germline CDR1 and CDR2: SGHRS and YFSETQ. The CDR3 contains 16 residues. Trimming shortened V by 0 bases and J by 6 bases, and 16 bases separated the two germline ends. The CDR3 loop is CASSLEAGVGSNEQFF. Here the CDR3 DNA reads TGCGCCAGCAGCTTGGAGGCAGGAGTGGGCAGCAATGAGCAGTTCTTC. The variable domain in full, completed from reference TRBV5-1 and TRBJ2-1, reads KAGVTQTPRYLIKTRGQQVTLSCSPISGHRSVSWYQQTPGQGLQFLFEYFSETQRNKGNFPGRFSGRQFSNSRSEMNVSTLELGDSALYLCASSLEAGVGSNEQFFGPGTRLTVL.